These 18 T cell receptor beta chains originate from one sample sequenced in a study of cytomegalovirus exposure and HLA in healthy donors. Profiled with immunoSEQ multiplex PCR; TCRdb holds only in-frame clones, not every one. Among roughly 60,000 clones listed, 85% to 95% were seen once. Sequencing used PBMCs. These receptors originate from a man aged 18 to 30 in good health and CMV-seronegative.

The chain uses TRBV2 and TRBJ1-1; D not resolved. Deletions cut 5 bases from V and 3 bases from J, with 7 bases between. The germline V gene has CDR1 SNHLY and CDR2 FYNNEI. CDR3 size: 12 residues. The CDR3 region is CASSPQDTEAFF. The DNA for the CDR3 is TGTGCCAGCAGTCCCCAGGACACTGAAGCTTTCTTT.

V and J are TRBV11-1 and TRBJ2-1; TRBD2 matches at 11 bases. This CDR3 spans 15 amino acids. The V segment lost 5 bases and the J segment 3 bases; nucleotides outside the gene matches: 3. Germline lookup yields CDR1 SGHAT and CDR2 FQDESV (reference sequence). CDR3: CASSDGLAGYNEQFF. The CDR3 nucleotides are TGTGCCAGCAGCGATGGACTAGCGGGCTACAATGAGCAGTTCTTC.

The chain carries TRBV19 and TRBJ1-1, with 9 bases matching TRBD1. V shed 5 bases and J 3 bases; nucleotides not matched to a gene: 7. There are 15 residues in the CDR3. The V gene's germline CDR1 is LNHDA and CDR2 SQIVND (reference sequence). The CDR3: CASSFRTGVYTEAFF. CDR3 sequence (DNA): TGTGCCAGTAGTTTTCGGACAGGGGTCTACACTGAAGCTTTCTTT.

CDR3 sequence: CASSSLKGQNYEQYF. CDR3 nucleotides: TGTGCCAGCAGCTCCTTGAAGGGACAGAACTACGAGCAGTACTTC. This chain connects TRBV11-2 to TRBJ2-7; 7 bases fit TRBD1. After removal of 4 bases from V and 3 bases from J, the junction contained 9 bases not matched to a gene. The CDR3 is 15 amino acids. Germline-derived CDR1 and CDR2 are SGHAT and FQNNGV.

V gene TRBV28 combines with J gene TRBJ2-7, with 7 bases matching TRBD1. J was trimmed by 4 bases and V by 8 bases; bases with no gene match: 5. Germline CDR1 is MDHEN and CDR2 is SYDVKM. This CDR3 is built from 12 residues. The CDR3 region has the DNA TGTGCCAGCTTCGACAGGGAGTACGAGCAGTACTTC. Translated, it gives CASFDREYEQYF.

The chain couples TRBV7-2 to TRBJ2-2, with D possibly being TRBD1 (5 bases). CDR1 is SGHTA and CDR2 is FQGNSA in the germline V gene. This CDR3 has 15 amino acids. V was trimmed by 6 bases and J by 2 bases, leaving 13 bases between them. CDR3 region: CASRKLGDNTGELFF. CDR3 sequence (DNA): TGTGCCAGCAGGAAGTTAGGGGATAACACCGGGGAGCTGTTTTTT.

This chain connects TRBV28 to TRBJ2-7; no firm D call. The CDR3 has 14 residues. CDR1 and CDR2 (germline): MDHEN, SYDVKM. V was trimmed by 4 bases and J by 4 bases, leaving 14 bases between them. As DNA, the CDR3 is TGTGCCAGCAGTTCCCTTGTGGCATTTTACGAGCAGTACTTC. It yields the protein CASSSLVAFYEQYF. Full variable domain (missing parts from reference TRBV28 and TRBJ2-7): DVKVTQSSRYLVKRTGEKVFLECVQDMDHENMFWYRQDPGLGLRLIYFSYDVKMKEKGDIPEGYSVSREKKERFSLILESASTNQTSMYLCASSSLVAFYEQYFGPGTRLTVT.

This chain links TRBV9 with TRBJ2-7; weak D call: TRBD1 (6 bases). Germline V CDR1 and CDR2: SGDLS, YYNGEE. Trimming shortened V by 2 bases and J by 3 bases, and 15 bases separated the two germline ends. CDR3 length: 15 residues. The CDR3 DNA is TGTGCCAGCAGCGTTGGACCGGGACAAGGCTACGAGCAGTACTTC. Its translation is CASSVGPGQGYEQYF.

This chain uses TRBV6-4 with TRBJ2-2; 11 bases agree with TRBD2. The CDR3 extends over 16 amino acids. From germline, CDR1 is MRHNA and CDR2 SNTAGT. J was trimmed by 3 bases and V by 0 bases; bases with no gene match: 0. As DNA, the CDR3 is TGTGCCAGCAGTGACTCGACTAGCGGGGACACCGGGGAGCTGTTTTTT. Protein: CASSDSTSGDTGELFF.

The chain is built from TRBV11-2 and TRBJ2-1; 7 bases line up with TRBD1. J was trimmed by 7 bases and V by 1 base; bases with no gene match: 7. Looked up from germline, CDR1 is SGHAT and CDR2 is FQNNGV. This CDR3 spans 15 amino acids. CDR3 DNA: TGTGCCAGCAGCTTAGCGGACAGGCTTAGAAATGAGCAGTTCTTC. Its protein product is CASSLADRLRNEQFF.

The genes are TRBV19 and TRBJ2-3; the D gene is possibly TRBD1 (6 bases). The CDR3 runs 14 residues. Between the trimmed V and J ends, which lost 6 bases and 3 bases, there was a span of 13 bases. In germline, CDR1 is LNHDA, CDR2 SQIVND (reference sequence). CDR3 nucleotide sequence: TGTGCCAGTAGGACGCAGGGGTTGACAGATACGCAGTATTTT. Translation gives CASRTQGLTDTQYF.

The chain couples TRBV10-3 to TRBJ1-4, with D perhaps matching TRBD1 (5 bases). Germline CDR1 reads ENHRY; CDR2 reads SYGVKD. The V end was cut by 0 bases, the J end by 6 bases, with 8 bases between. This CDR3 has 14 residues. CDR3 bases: TGTGCCATCAGTGAGTCCCGGGGGGATGAAAAACTGTTTTTT. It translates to CAISESRGDEKLFF.

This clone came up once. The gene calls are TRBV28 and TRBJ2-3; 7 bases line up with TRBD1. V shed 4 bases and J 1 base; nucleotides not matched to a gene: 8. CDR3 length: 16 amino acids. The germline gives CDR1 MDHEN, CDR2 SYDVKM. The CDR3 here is CASSSPTGVGTDTQYF. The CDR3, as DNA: TGTGCCAGCAGTTCGCCCACAGGGGTGGGCACAGATACGCAGTATTTT. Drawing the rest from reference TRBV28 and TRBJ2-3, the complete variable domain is DVKVTQSSRYLVKRTGEKVFLECVQDMDHENMFWYRQDPGLGLRLIYFSYDVKMKEKGDIPEGYSVSREKKERFSLILESASTNQTSMYLCASSSPTGVGTDTQYFGPGTRLTVL.

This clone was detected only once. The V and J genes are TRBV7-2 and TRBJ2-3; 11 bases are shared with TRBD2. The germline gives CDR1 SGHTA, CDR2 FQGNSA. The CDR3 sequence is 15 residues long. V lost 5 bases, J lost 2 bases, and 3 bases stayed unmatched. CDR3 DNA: TGTGCCAGCAGCCCACTAGCGGGGGCCACAGATACGCAGTATTTT. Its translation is CASSPLAGATDTQYF. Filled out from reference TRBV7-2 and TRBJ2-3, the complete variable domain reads GAGVSQSPSNKVTEKGKDVELRCDPISGHTALYWYRQSLGQGLEFLIYFQGNSAPDKSGLPSDRFSAERTGGSVSTLTIQRTQQEDSAVYLCASSPLAGATDTQYFGPGTRLTVL.

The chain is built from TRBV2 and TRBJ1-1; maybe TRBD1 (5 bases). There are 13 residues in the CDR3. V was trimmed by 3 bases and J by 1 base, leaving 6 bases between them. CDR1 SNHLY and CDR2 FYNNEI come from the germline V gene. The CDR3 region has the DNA TGTGCCAGCAGTGAGACAGCGAACACTGAAGCTTTCTTT. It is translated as CASSETANTEAFF.

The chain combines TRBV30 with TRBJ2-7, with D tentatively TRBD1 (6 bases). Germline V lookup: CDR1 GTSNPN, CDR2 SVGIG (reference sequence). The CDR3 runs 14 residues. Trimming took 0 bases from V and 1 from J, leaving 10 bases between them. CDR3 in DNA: TGTGCCTGGAGTGTAACAGGGTTATCCTACGAGCAGTACTTC. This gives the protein CAWSVTGLSYEQYF.

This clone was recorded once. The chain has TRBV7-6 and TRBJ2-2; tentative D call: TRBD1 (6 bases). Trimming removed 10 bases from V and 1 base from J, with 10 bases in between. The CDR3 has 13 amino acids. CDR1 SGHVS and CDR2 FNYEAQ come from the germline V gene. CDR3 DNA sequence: TGTGCCACCGTACAGGGGAACACCGGGGAGCTGTTTTTT. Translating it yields CATVQGNTGELFF. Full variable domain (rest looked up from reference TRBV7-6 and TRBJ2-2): GAGVSQSPRYKVTKRGQDVALRCDPISGHVSLYWYRQALGQGPEFLTYFNYEAQQDKSGLPNDRFSAERPEGSISTLTIQRTEQRDSAMYRCATVQGNTGELFFGEGSRLTVL.

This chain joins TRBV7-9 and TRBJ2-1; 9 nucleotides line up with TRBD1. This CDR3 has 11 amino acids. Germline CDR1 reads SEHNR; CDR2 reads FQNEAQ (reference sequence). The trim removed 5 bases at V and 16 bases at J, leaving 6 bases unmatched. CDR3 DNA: TGTGCCAGCAGCCCCGGGACAGGGTCCTTCTTC. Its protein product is CASSPGTGSFF.